The 8 T cell receptor beta chains reported below all come from one sample, sequenced in a study of shared clonotypes between healthy human individuals. Naivety among CD8 cells was defined by CD45RO negativity and positive CCR7 selection, thereby excluding terminally differentiated effector memory CD45RA+ cells. Measured with immunoSEQ multiplex PCR; TCRdb has only the in-frame clones, and not every one. The table shows about 2.2 million clones, with under 95% occurring only once. The sequencing input was naive CD8+ T cells from PBMCs. These receptors were obtained from a man in his late teens or twenties in good health. Some clones in this sample may be carry-over from other donors' samples.

The gene calls are TRBV6-5 and TRBJ1-2; 7 bases are a match to TRBD1. V lost 4 bases, J lost 1 base, and 0 bases stayed unmatched. This CDR3 has 13 amino acids. Germline loops: CDR1 MNHEY, CDR2 SVGAGI. The CDR3 spells CASSWDSNYGYTF. The CDR3 region has the DNA TGTGCCAGCAGTTGGGACAGTAACTATGGCTACACCTTC.

This clone was detected only once. The chain has TRBV4-3 and TRBJ1-1, with TRBD1 identical over 8 bases. Losses at the gene ends were 2 bases for V and 7 bases for J; bases not matched to a gene: 12. The CDR3 sequence is 16 residues long. Germline CDR1 is LGHNA and CDR2 is YSLEER. DNA for the CDR3: TGCGCCAGCAGCCAACACCTAGGACAGGGTGGGTTTGAAGCTTTCTTT. Translating it yields CASSQHLGQGGFEAFF.

This chain uses TRBV4-1 with TRBJ2-7, with 11 bases that match TRBD2. V shed 3 bases, J shed 4 bases, and the junction held 2 bases outside the gene matches. Germline V gene lookup returns CDR1 MGHRA and CDR2 YSYEKL. The CDR3 has 14 amino acids. CDR3: CASSHLAGGYEQYF. Written as DNA, the CDR3 is TGCGCCAGCAGCCACCTAGCGGGAGGTTACGAGCAGTACTTC.

The chain uses TRBV10-1 and TRBJ2-7, with D perhaps TRBD1 (6 bases). The CDR3 is 14 residues long. Trimming shortened V by 0 bases and J by 6 bases, and 12 bases separated the two germline ends. Germline CDR1 and CDR2: WNHNN and SYGVQD (reference sequence). DNA of the CDR3: TGCGCCAGCAGTGAGTCGCAGGGGCGCCCCGAGCAGTACTTC. It specifies CASSESQGRPEQYF.

This chain connects TRBV7-6 to TRBJ1-1; D possibly corresponds to TRBD1 (5 bases). The V end was cut by 5 bases, the J end by 7 bases, with 8 bases between. The CDR3 has 11 residues. The V gene's germline CDR1 is SGHVS and CDR2 FNYEAQ. This CDR3 is CASSDTGEAFF. In DNA, the CDR3 is TGTGCCAGCAGCGATACAGGTGAAGCTTTCTTT.

The genes are TRBV7-9 and TRBJ1-4; D is possibly TRBD1 (5 bases). The CDR3 runs to 16 residues. The V gene lost 5 bases and the J gene lost 0 bases, with 13 bases spanning the gap. CDR1 SEHNR and CDR2 FQNEAQ come from the germline V gene (reference sequence). CDR3 in amino acids: CASSPRTSATNEKLFF. CDR3 DNA: TGTGCCAGCAGCCCCAGGACATCAGCAACTAATGAAAAACTGTTTTTT.

CDR3 sequence: CASSLVSGAGRSYNEQFF. For the CDR3, the DNA is TGTGCCAGCAGCTTAGTCTCCGGGGCGGGAAGATCATACAATGAGCAGTTCTTC. V and J are TRBV13 and TRBJ2-1; weak D call: TRBD2 (6 bases). V lost 1 base and J 4 bases, leaving 20 bases between the germline ends. The CDR3 runs 18 residues. From germline, CDR1 is PRHDT and CDR2 FYEKMQ (reference sequence).

The genes are TRBV9 and TRBJ2-2; D is uncertain. Germline loops: CDR1 SGDLS, CDR2 YYNGEE. V was trimmed by 3 bases and J by 6 bases, leaving 9 bases between them. CDR3 length: 13 residues. CDR3 sequence: CASSAGSSGELFF. As DNA, the CDR3 is TGTGCCAGCAGCGCCGGTTCTTCCGGGGAGCTGTTTTTT. The entire variable domain, with the rest obtained from reference TRBV9 and TRBJ2-2, is as follows: DSGVTQTPKHLITATGQRVTLRCSPRSGDLSVYWYQQSLDQGLQFLIQYYNGEERAKGNILERFSAQQFPDLHSELNLSSLELGDSALYFCASSAGSSGELFFGEGSRLTVL.